This T cell receptor (beta chain) was profiled in a study of shared clonotypes between healthy human individuals. Study results and limitations: Sharing across a few donors was seen in approximately 5.2% of naive CD4 clonotypes.

The CD4+ fraction was divided into a CD45RA+ naive subset and a CD45RA-negative memory subset. How the authors handled the data: There were no quality scores in the junction-only immunoSEQ sequences, so filtering differed. The data were produced by immunoSEQ multiplex PCR, yet TCRdb's version contains in-frame clones alone and is incomplete. V and J calls and clone size are given by that table; D and trimming were obtained from the DNA. This table has 330,000 or so clones, approximately 79% appearing once. This clone was detected a few times. The antigen remains unidentified. The sample was memory CD4+ T cells sorted from blood. The subset denotes: CD45RA-negative fraction. This receptor was obtained from a man aged 25 to 45 in good health.

CDR3 protein: CASSRGLRWRNMNTEAFF. In DNA form, the CDR3 reads TGTGCCAGCAGCCGGGGGTTGAGGTGGAGGAACATGAACACTGAAGCTTTCTTT. This rearrangement joins TRBV11-3 to TRBJ1-1; maybe TRBD1 (5 bases). CDR3 length equals 18 residues. The V gene's germline CDR1 is SGHNT and CDR2 YENEEA. The germline V and J ends were trimmed by 5 bases and 0 bases, with 22 bases remaining between them.